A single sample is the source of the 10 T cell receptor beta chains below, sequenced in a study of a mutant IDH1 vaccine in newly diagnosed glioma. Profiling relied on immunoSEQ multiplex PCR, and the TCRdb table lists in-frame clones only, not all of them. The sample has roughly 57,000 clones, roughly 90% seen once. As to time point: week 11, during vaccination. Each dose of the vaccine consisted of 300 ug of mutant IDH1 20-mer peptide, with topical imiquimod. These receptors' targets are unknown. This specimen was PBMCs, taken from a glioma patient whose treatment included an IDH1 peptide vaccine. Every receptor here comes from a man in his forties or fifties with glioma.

DNA of the CDR3: TGTGCCAGCAGTTTATGGAAGGGGTGGGAGACCCAGTACTTC. Protein product: CASSLWKGWETQYF. This rearrangement joins TRBV28 to TRBJ2-5; a possible D gene is TRBD1 (5 bases). CDR3 size: 14 residues. CDR1 is MDHEN and CDR2 is SYDVKM in the germline V gene. Trimming removed 0 bases from V and 5 bases from J, with 10 bases in between.

The CDR3, as DNA: TGTGCCAGCAGTGTCGACCCCCTAGGGGCCCAGTACTTC. Its protein is CASSVDPLGAQYF. The chain has TRBV6-1 and TRBJ2-5, with D possibly TRBD1 on 5 matching bases. The germline gives CDR1 MNHNS, CDR2 SASEGT. CDR3 size: 13 residues. Between the trimmed V and J ends, which lost 4 bases and 9 bases, there was a span of 15 bases.

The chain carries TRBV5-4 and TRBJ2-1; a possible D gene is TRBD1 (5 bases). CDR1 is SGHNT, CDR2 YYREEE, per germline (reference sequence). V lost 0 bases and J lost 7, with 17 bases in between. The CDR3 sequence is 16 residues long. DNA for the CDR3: TGTGCCAGCAGCTTGGCCGGTCCCCAGGGTTGGAATGAGCAGTTCTTC. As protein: CASSLAGPQGWNEQFF.

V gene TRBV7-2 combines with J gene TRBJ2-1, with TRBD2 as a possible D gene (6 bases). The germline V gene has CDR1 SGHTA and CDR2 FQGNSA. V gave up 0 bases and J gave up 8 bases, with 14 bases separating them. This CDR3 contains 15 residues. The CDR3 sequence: CASSLAGGRIHEQFF. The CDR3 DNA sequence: TGTGCCAGCAGCTTAGCGGGAGGCCGTATCCATGAGCAGTTCTTC.

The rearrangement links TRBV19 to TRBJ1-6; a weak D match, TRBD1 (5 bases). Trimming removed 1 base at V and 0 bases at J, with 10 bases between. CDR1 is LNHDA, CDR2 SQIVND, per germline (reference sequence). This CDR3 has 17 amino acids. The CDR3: CASSIGGRSSYNSPLHF. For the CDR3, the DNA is TGTGCCAGTAGTATAGGGGGCAGGAGCTCCTATAATTCACCCCTCCACTTT.

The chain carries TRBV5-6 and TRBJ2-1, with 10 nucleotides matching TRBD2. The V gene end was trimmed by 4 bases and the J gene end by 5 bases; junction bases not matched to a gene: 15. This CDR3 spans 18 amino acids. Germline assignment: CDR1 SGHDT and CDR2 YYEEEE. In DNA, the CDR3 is TGTGCCAGCAGCACGATTGGGGCTAGCGGGGGTCTGGACAATGAGCAGTTCTTC. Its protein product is CASSTIGASGGLDNEQFF.

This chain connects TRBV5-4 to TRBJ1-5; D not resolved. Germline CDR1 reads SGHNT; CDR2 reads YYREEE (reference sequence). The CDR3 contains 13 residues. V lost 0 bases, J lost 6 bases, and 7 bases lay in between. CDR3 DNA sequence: TGTGCCAGCAGCTTGGATTCCCTTCAGCCCCAGCATTTT. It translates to CASSLDSLQPQHF. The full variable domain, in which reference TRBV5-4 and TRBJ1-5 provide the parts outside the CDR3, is ETGVTQSPTHLIKTRGQQVTLRCSSQSGHNTVSWYQQALGQGPQFIFQYYREEENGRGNFPPRFSGLQFPNYSSELNVNALELDDSALYLCASSLDSLQPQHFGDGTRLSIL.

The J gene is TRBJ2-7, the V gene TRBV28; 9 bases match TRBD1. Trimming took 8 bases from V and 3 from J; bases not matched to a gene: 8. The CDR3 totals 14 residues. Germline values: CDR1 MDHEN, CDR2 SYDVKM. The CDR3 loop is CASHAGTGNYEQYF. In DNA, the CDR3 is TGTGCCAGCCACGCCGGGACAGGGAACTACGAGCAGTACTTC.

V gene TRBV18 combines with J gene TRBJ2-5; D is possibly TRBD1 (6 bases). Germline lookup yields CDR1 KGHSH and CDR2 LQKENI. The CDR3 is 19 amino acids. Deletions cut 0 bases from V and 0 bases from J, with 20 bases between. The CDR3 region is CASSPPGVIRTEYQETQYF. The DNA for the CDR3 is TGTGCCAGCTCACCACCGGGGGTCATAAGGACAGAGTACCAAGAGACCCAGTACTTC.

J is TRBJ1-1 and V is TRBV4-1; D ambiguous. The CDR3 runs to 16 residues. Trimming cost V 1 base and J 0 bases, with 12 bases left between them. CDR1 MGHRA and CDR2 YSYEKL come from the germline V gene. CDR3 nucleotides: TGCGCCAGCAGCCAAGTCTCGGAGTTTTTGAACACTGAAGCTTTCTTT. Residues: CASSQVSEFLNTEAFF.